The rows below give T cell receptor beta chains drawn from one sample of a study of T cell responses to AZD1222 COVID-19 vaccine. Generated by immunoSEQ multiplex PCR, the TCRdb table keeps only in-frame clones and is missing some. This table holds approximately 120,000 clones, around 87% found once. The sample in question was peripheral blood, obtained on day 0 of AZD1222 vaccination. These receptors all come from an adult in good health. The CDR3 runs from the conserved cysteine through the conserved F or W. The order of the fields is clone size, V gene, D gene, J gene, CDR3 DNA, CDR3 protein. D genes are given only for firm matches. The listing skips clone size in some rows; elsewhere it reads once, few, many or a size class.

NA	TRBV6-1	NA	TRBJ1-2	TGTGCCAGCAGTGAAAATGGGCAGGGTGCTGGCTACACCTTC	CASSENGQGAGYTF
NA	TRBV12-3/TRBV12-4	NA	TRBJ1-1	TGTGCCAGCAGTCCAGGGACTATAGCTTTCTTT	CASSPGTIAFF
NA	TRBV9	NA	TRBJ2-7	TGCTGGATAGGGGATGGTCGGCAGTACTTC	CWIGDGRQYF
NA	TRBV6-2/TRBV6-3	TRBD2	TRBJ2-7	TGTGCCAGCAGTTGGACCGGGAGGGGATACGAGCAGTACTTC	CASSWTGRGYEQYF
NA	TRBV14	NA	TRBJ2-7	TGTGCCAGCAGCCAAGATCGGCTAGCCGCATCTTACGAGCAGTACTTC	CASSQDRLAASYEQYF
once	TRBV6-2/TRBV6-3	NA	TRBJ2-5	TGTGCCAGCAGTTACTCTGTCCGAGAAGAGACCCAGTACTTC	CASSYSVREETQYF
NA	TRBV19	TRBD1	TRBJ1-2	TGTGCCAGTAACACCGGGACAGGGGGACTCTATGGCTACACCTTC	CASNTGTGGLYGYTF
NA	TRBV3-1/TRBV3-2	TRBD1	TRBJ1-6	TGTGCCAGCAGCCAGGGACAGGGGAATTCACCCCTCCACTTT	CASSQGQGNSPLHF
NA	TRBV7-8	NA	TRBJ1-1	TGTGCCAGCAGCGCAGGGGCTGAAGCTTTCTTT	CASSAGAEAFF
NA	TRBV12-1	NA	TRBJ1-2	TGTGCCAGCAGCGCGGGGACGGGGATGGACTATGGCTACACCTTC	CASSAGTGMDYGYTF
once	TRBV6-1	NA	TRBJ1-4	TGTGCCAGCAGTGAGTTCCAGCCTCGGATAACTAATGAAAAACTGTTTTTT	CASSEFQPRITNEKLFF
once	TRBV5-1	TRBD2	TRBJ2-1	TGCGCCAGCAGCATGGTGAGCGGGGGGGCCGGTAATGAGCAGTTCTTC	CASSMVSGGAGNEQFF
NA	TRBV7-5	NA	TRBJ2-1	TGTGTCAGAAGCTTAATTTGGGTCAGGGGTTACAATGAGCAGTTCTTC	CVRSLIWVRGYNEQFF
NA	TRBV29-1	NA	TRBJ2-7	TGCAGCGTTGTCCCAGGGGATAAGAACGAGCAGTACTTC	CSVVPGDKNEQYF
few	TRBV30	NA	TRBJ1-4	TGTGCCTGGAGTGGAGGGGAATGGGACTCCAGGGGTGAAAAACTGTTTTTT	CAWSGGEWDSRGEKLFF
NA	TRBV7-4	NA	TRBJ1-4	TGTGCCAGCAGCCCGGGCTTTTTTGCTAATGAAAAACTGTTTTTT	CASSPGFFANEKLFF
NA	TRBV10-3	NA	TRBJ1-1	TGTGCCATCAGTGAATACTTCGGGCAGGCGAACACTGAAGCTTTCTTT	CAISEYFGQANTEAFF
few	TRBV4-2	NA	TRBJ1-1	TGTGCCAGCAGCCCCACCAGGGTCAGTACTAACACTGAAGCTTTCTTT	CASSPTRVSTNTEAFF
NA	TRBV7-2	NA	TRBJ2-7	TGTGCCAGCAGCTTAGCCCCCAAGAGCGACCACGAGCAGTACTTC	CASSLAPKSDHEQYF
NA	TRBV27	NA	TRBJ2-1	TGTGCCAGCAGTTTAAGCGGGCTAGGGCATTACTCCTACAATGAGCAGTTCTTC	CASSLSGLGHYSYNEQFF
once	TRBV27	NA	TRBJ1-6	TGTGCCAGCAGTTTAAACAATTCACCCCTCCACTTT	CASSLNNSPLHF
NA	TRBV6-5	NA	TRBJ1-2	TGTGCCAGCACTAAGACAGGCTATGGCTACACCTTC	CASTKTGYGYTF
NA	TRBV10-2	TRBD1	TRBJ1-6	TGCGCCAGCACCCGACAGGGTTCACCCCTCCACTTT	CASTRQGSPLHF
NA	TRBV28	NA	TRBJ2-1	TGTGCCAGCAGTTTCACGGAGATTGTGCAGTTCTTC	CASSFTEIVQFF
NA	TRBV7-9	TRBD1	TRBJ1-2	TGTGCCAGCAGCTCCCTAGACAGGGGGCTCCCAACCTTC	CASSSLDRGLPTF
NA	TRBV6-6	TRBD1	TRBJ1-1	TGTGCCAGCAGGGACAGGCCTCCAGGTGACACTGAAGCTTTCTTT	CASRDRPPGDTEAFF
once	TRBV2	NA	TRBJ2-1	TGTGCCAGCAGGGAGGTTGGGGGAGGTGAGCAGTTCTTC	CASREVGGGEQFF
NA	TRBV2	NA	TRBJ2-3	TGTGCCAGCAGGTATATCACAGATACGCAGTATTTT	CASRYITDTQYF
NA	TRBV6-1	NA	TRBJ2-3	TGTGCCAGCAGTGAATCAGACAGTTCGACGCAGTATTTT	CASSESDSSTQYF
NA	TRBV28	NA	TRBJ2-5	TGTGCCAGCAGTTTTCTTGAGACCCAGTACTTC	CASSFLETQYF
once	TRBV18	TRBD1	TRBJ2-2	TGTGCCAGCTCACCCCGACAGGGTACCGGGGAGCTGTTTTTT	CASSPRQGTGELFF
NA	TRBV30	NA	TRBJ1-2	TGTGCCTGGAGTGGGGTCGCCAGGGCAAACTATGGCTACACCTTC	CAWSGVARANYGYTF
few	TRBV3-1/TRBV3-2	TRBD2	TRBJ2-5	TGTGCCAGGACGACTAGCGGTCGGGAGACCCAGTACTTC	CARTTSGRETQYF
NA	TRBV7-9	NA	TRBJ1-1	TGTGCCAGCAGCTTAGAGGCGGCGGTGAACACTGAAGCTTTCTTT	CASSLEAAVNTEAFF
NA	TRBV27	NA	TRBJ2-7	TGTGCCAGCAGTTGGGGGACGGGAGCCTACGAGCAGTACTTC	CASSWGTGAYEQYF
NA	TRBV7-2	NA	TRBJ1-3	TGTGCCAGCAGCTTAGTGCAGCATATTTCTGGAAACACCATATATTTT	CASSLVQHISGNTIYF
NA	TRBV7-3	NA	TRBJ2-1	TGTGCCAGCAGCCACGGGGGCGGGGGAGTCCACAATGAGCAGTTCTTC	CASSHGGGGVHNEQFF
once	TRBV6-5	TRBD1	TRBJ2-3	TGTGCCAGCAGTTACTCGGGGACAGATACAGATACGCAGTATTTT	CASSYSGTDTDTQYF
NA	TRBV28	NA	TRBJ1-4	TGTGCCACCTGGACCAGAAACCGACTGGGGGAAAAACTGTTTTTT	CATWTRNRLGEKLFF
NA	TRBV29-1	TRBD1	TRBJ1-2	TGCAGCGTTGGGGACAGCTATGGCTACACCTTC	CSVGDSYGYTF
NA	TRBV7-9	TRBD1	TRBJ1-4	TGTGTCAGCAGCTTAGGACAGGGGTCATATGAAAAACTGTTTTTT	CVSSLGQGSYEKLFF
NA	TRBV7-2	TRBD2	TRBJ2-3	TGTGCCAGCAGCCCGGGACTAGCAACAGATACGCAGTATTTT	CASSPGLATDTQYF
NA	TRBV5-5	NA	TRBJ1-3	TGTGCCAGCAGCTTGGCCCCGAGCAACAGAAACACCATATATTTT	CASSLAPSNRNTIYF
NA	TRBV6-5	NA	TRBJ1-2	TGTGCCAGCAGCTACGGGGTTAACTATGGCTACACCTTC	CASSYGVNYGYTF